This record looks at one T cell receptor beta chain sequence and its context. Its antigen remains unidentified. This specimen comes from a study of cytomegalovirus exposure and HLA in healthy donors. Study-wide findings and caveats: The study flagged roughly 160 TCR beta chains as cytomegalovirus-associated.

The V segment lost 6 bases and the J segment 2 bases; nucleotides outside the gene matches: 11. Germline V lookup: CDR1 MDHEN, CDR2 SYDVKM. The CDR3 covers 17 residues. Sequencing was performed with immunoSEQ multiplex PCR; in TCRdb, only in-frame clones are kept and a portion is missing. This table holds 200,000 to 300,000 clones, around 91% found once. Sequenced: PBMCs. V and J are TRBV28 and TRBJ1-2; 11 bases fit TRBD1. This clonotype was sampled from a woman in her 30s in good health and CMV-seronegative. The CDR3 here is CASSHGQGAPGNYGYTF. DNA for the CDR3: TGTGCCAGCAGCCACGGACAGGGGGCGCCTGGAAACTATGGCTACACCTTC.